Listed here are 3 T cell receptor beta chains from one sample, sequenced in a study of blood T cell repertoires in COVID-19. The method was immunoSEQ multiplex PCR; TCRdb's version includes in-frame clones alone and lacks a portion of them. The data hold 77,000 or so clones, with around 83% observed a single time. Sequenced material: peripheral blood. Receptor source: a man younger than 45 with COVID-19, enrolled during active disease.

This clone was seen more than once but under ten times. This chain uses TRBV6-5 with TRBJ1-2; D is undetermined. The CDR3 is 15 residues long. CDR1 MNHEY and CDR2 SVGAGI come from the germline V gene. Trimming shortened V by 5 bases and J by 8 bases, and 21 bases separated the two germline ends. The CDR3 nucleotides read TGTGCCAGCAGTCCACCGTCAGGATCGGCCAGGGGCTACACCTTC. It specifies CASSPPSGSARGYTF.

The chain has TRBV5-4 and TRBJ1-4; tentatively, D is TRBD1 (5 bases). The CDR3 runs 14 residues. Germline lookup yields CDR1 SGHNT and CDR2 YYREEE (reference sequence). Between the trimmed V and J ends, which lost 0 bases and 8 bases, there was a span of 11 bases. CDR3 region: CASSLEGLGEKLFF. DNA for the CDR3: TGTGCCAGCAGCTTGGAGGGGCTCGGGGAAAAACTGTTTTTT.

The sample holds one count of this clone. The chain carries TRBV4-2 and TRBJ2-5; possibly TRBD2 for D (6 bases). Looked up from germline, CDR1 is LGHNA and CDR2 is YNFKEQ. This CDR3 has 14 amino acids. Trimming pared 1 base from V and 3 bases from J, leaving 9 bases between. Written as DNA, the CDR3 is TGTGCCAGCAGCCAAGGACTAGGAGAAGAGACCCAGTACTTC. This gives the protein CASSQGLGEETQYF.